This is a list of T cell receptor beta chains from one sample in a study of CD8+CD57+ T cells in acquired aplastic anemia. MiXCR, applied by TCRdb to the reads, yields one record per CDR3 protein. This sample carries some 200,000 distinct CDR3 sequences, approximately 48% of them seen once, and the ten largest clones take roughly 2%. The sample was sorted CD4+, CD8+, or CD8+CD57+ T cells (not recorded which) from PBMCs. These receptors were obtained from a human donor with aplastic anemia. CDR3s include the opening cysteine and the closing phenylalanine or tryptophan. The D gene is left open where the match is weak. A clone size is listed for some rows: how often the clone was seen (once, few, many), or a class if it is expanded.

V: TRBV29-1
D: TRBD1
J: TRBJ1-6
size: many
DNA: TGCAGCGCTCGGACAGGGAGCTCCTATAATTCACCCCTCCACTTT
CDR3: CSARTGSSYNSPLHF

V: TRBV11-2
D: .
J: TRBJ1-1
size: many
DNA: TGTGCCAGCAGCTTAGAGGCGGGGGGGAACACTGAAGCTTTCTTT
CDR3: CASSLEAGGNTEAFF

V: TRBV6-5
D: TRBD2
J: TRBJ2-2
size: many
DNA: TGTGCCAGCAGTTACTGGGGGGGGTCCGGGGAGCTGTTTTTT
CDR3: CASSYWGGSGELFF

V: TRBV6-4
D: TRBD2
J: TRBJ2-1
size: many
DNA: TGTGCCAGCAGTGGGACTAGCGGCTACAATGAGCAGTTCTTC
CDR3: CASSGTSGYNEQFF

V: TRBV7-9
D: TRBD1
J: TRBJ1-1
size: many
DNA: TGTGCCAGCAGCGCCCCGGGACAGTACACTGAAGCTTTCTTT
CDR3: CASSAPGQYTEAFF

V: TRBV20-1
D: .
J: TRBJ2-7
size: .
DNA: TGCAGTGCATCTCAAGAGACCCAGTACGAGCAGTACTTC
CDR3: CSASQETQYEQYF

V: TRBV6-1
D: TRBD2
J: TRBJ2-1
size: many
DNA: TGTGCCAGCAGTGCCGGGACTAGCTCCTCCAATGAGCAGTTCTTC
CDR3: CASSAGTSSSNEQFF

V: TRBV20-1
D: TRBD1
J: TRBJ1-2
size: .
DNA: TGCAGTGCTCGGGACAGGGTCTACTATGGCTACACCTTC
CDR3: CSARDRVYYGYTF

V: TRBV12-3/TRBV12-4
D: TRBD1
J: TRBJ1-1
size: many
DNA: TGTGCCAGCAGTCCCGGGACAGGAGACACTGAAGCTTTCTTT
CDR3: CASSPGTGDTEAFF

V: TRBV5-1
D: .
J: TRBJ2-7
size: .
DNA: TGCGCCAGCAGCCCAAGAGGGAACTCCTACGAGCAGTACTTC
CDR3: CASSPRGNSYEQYF

V: TRBV19
D: .
J: TRBJ1-4
size: .
DNA: TGTGCCAGTAGTACCGGGACAAGGCCGGAAGAAAAACTGTTTTTT
CDR3: CASSTGTRPEEKLFF

V: TRBV6-1
D: .
J: TRBJ1-1
size: .
DNA: TGTGCCAGCAGCCCCGACTTGGGGCGGTGGACTGAAGCTTTCTTT
CDR3: CASSPDLGRWTEAFF

V: TRBV10-3
D: TRBD1
J: TRBJ2-7
size: .
DNA: TGTGCCATCAGTAACCGGGACAGCCAGTCCTACGAGCAGTACTTC
CDR3: CAISNRDSQSYEQYF

V: TRBV5-8
D: .
J: TRBJ2-7
size: .
DNA: TGTGCCAGCGCAGACGGGGACTACGAGCAGTACTTC
CDR3: CASADGDYEQYF

V: TRBV5-1
D: TRBD1
J: TRBJ2-7
size: many
DNA: TGCGCCAGCAGCTTTGACAGGGGGCGTCAGTACGAGCAGTACTTC
CDR3: CASSFDRGRQYEQYF

V: TRBV10-3
D: .
J: TRBJ2-3
size: .
DNA: TGTGCCGGCGGAACAGATACGCAGTATTTT
CDR3: CAGGTDTQYF

V: TRBV20-1
D: .
J: TRBJ1-2
size: .
DNA: TGCAGTGCATCAGGAAGTGATAGCTATGGCTACACCTTC
CDR3: CSASGSDSYGYTF

V: TRBV11-3
D: .
J: TRBJ1-1
size: many
DNA: TGTGCCAGCGCCCACAAGAGGAACACTGAAGCTTTCTTT
CDR3: CASAHKRNTEAFF

V: TRBV10-1
D: .
J: TRBJ2-5
size: few
DNA: TGCGCCAGCAGTGAGTCGGGCCAAGAGACCCAGTACTTC
CDR3: CASSESGQETQYF

V: TRBV29-1
D: TRBD2
J: TRBJ2-7
size: few
DNA: TGCAGCGCTAGCGGGCTAAGCTCCTACGAGCAGTACTTC
CDR3: CSASGLSSYEQYF

V: TRBV10-3
D: .
J: TRBJ1-1
size: many
DNA: TGTGCCATCTTTGACCGATATGAAGCTTTCTTT
CDR3: CAIFDRYEAFF

V: TRBV19
D: .
J: TRBJ1-1
size: .
DNA: TGTGCCAGTAGACAGGGTCTCGTCACTGAAGCTTTCTTT
CDR3: CASRQGLVTEAFF

V: TRBV5-1
D: .
J: TRBJ2-6
size: many
DNA: TGCGCCAGCAGCTTGTTCCCAGGGGCCGGGGCCAACGTCCTGACTTTC
CDR3: CASSLFPGAGANVLTF

V: TRBV19
D: TRBD1
J: TRBJ2-2
size: .
DNA: TGTGCCAGTAGTAAGGGACAGGGGCATTGGGAGCTGTTTTTT
CDR3: CASSKGQGHWELFF

V: TRBV4-1
D: TRBD2
J: TRBJ2-1
size: many
DNA: TGCGCCAGCAGCCAACATGACACAGCGGGGGGGTCCTACAATGAGCAGTTCTTC
CDR3: CASSQHDTAGGSYNEQFF

V: TRBV7-9
D: .
J: TRBJ1-2
size: .
DNA: TGTGCCAGCAGCCCTAGACCCGGCTACACCTTC
CDR3: CASSPRPGYTF

V: TRBV20-1
D: TRBD1
J: TRBJ1-2
size: many
DNA: TGCAGTGCTAGAGATTCCGGACAGGTAGATGGCTACACCTTC
CDR3: CSARDSGQVDGYTF

V: TRBV20-1
D: .
J: TRBJ2-2
size: many
DNA: TGCAGTGCTAGGCGACCAAGGGGCCCGACCGGGGAGCTGTTTTTT
CDR3: CSARRPRGPTGELFF